The present entry profiles one T cell receptor beta chain with its context. This record belongs to a study of intratumoral heterogeneity in liver cancer. Study details: Most patients were male, with a median age of about 62 years.

The hepatocellular carcinoma nodule was sampled at distinct, geographically separated regions. Patients had early-stage hepatocellular carcinoma, untreated before resection. Samples came from areas without visible necrosis or hemorrhage. The data were produced by immunoSEQ multiplex PCR, yet TCRdb's version contains in-frame clones alone and is incomplete. This table holds 6,000 to 8,500 clones, roughly 52% found once. Looked up from germline, CDR1 is SGHNT and CDR2 is YYREEE (reference sequence). The V end lost 0 bases, the J end lost 6 bases, and 18 bases lay between the germline ends. This CDR3 comprises 16 residues.

V is TRBV5-4 and J is TRBJ1-2; perhaps TRBD1 as D (6 bases). This sequence originates from a man between 65 and 80 years old with hepatocellular carcinoma. Sample: tumor tissue, taken before any cancer treatment. The CDR3 sequence is CASSLEQGEGINGYTF. CDR3 in DNA: TGTGCCAGCAGCTTGGAACAGGGAGAGGGGATTAATGGCTACACCTTC.